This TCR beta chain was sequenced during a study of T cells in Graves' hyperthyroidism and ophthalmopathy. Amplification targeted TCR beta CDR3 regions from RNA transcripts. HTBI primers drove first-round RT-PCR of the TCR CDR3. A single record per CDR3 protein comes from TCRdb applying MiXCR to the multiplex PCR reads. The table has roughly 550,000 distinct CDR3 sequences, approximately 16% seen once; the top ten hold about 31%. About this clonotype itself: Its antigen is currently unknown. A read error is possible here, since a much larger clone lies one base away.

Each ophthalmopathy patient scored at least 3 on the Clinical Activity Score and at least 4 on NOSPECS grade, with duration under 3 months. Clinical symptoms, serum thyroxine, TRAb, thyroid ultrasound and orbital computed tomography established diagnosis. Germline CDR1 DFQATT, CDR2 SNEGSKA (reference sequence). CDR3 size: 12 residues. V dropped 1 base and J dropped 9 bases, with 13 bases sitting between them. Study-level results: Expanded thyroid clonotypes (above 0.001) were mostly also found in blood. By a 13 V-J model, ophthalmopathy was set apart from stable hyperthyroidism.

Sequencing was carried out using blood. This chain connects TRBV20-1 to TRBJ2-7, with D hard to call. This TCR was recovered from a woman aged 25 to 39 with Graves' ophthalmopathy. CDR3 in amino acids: CSARGESWGQYF. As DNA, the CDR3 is TGCAGTGCTAGAGGAGAATCGTGGGGGCAGTACTTC.